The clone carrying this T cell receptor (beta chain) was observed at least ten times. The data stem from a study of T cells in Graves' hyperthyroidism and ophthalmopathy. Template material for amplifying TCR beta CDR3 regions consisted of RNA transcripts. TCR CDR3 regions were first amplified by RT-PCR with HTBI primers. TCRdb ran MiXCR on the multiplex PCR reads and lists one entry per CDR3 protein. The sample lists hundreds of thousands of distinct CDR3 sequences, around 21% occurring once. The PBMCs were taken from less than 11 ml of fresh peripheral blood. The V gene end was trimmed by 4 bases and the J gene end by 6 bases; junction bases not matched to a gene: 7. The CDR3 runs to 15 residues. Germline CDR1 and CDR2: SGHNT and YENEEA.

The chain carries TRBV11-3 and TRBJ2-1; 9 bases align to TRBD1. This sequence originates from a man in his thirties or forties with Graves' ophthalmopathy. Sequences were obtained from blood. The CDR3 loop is CASSSGQGRVNEQFF. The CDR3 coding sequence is TGTGCCAGCAGCTCGGGACAGGGTAGAGTCAATGAGCAGTTCTTC.